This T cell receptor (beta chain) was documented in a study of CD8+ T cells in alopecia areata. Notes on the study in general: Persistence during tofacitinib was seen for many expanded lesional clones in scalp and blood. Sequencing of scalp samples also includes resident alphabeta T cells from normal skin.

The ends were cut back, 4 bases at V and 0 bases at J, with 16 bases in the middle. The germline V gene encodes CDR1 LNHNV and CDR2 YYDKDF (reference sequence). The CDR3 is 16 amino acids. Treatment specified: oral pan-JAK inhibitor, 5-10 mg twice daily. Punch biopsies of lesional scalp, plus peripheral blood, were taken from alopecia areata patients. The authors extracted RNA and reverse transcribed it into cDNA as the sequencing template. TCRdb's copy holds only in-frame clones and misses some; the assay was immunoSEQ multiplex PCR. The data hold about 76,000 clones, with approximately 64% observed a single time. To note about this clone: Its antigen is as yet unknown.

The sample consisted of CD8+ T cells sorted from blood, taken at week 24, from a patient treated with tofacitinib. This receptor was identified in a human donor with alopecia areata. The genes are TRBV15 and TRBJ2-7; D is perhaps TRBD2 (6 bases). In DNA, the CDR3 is TGTGCCACCAGCACTTCGGGACTCTCGAGCTCCTACGAGCAGTACTTC. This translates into CATSTSGLSSSYEQYF.